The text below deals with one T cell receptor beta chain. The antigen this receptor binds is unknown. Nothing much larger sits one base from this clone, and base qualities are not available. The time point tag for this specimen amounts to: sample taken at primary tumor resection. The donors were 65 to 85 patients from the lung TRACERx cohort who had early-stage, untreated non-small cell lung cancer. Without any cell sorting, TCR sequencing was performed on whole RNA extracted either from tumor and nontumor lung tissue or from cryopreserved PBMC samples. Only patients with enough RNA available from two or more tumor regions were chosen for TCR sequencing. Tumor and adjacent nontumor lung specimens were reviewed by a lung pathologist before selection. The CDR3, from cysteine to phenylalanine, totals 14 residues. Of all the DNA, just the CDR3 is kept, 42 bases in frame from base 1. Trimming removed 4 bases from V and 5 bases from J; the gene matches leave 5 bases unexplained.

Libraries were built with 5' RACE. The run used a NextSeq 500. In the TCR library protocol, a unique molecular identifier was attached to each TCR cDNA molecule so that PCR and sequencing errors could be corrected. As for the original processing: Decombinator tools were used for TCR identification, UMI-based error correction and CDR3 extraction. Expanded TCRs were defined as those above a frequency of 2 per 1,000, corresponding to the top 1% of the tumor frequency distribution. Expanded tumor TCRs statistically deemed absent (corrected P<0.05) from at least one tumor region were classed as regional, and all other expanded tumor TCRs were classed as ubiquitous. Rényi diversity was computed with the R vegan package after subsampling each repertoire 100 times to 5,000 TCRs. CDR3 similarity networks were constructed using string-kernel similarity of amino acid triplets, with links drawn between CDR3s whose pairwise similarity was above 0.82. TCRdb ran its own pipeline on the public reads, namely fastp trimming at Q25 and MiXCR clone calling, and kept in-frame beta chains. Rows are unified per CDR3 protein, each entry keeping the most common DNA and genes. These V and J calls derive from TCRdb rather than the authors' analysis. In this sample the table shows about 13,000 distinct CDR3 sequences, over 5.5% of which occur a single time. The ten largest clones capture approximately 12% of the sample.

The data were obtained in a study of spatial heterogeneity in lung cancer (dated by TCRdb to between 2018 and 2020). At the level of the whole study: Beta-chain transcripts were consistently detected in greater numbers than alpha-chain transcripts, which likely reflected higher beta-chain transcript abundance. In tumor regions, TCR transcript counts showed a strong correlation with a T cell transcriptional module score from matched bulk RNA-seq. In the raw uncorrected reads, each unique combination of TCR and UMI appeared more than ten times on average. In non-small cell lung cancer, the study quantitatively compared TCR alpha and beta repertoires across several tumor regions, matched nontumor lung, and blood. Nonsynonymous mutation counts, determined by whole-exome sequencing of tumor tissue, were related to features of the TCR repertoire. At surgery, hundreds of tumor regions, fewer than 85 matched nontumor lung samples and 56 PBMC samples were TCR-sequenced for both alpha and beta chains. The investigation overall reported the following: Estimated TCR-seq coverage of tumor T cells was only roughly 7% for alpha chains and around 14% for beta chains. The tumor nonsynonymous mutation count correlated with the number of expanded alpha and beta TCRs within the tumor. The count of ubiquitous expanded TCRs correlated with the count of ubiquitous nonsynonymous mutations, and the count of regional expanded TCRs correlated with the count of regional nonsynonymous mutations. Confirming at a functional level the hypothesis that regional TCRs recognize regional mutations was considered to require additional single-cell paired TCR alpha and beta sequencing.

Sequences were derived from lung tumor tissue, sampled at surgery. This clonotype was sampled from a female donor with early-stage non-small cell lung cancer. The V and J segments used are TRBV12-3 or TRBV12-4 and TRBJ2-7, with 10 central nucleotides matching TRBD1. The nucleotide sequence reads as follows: TGTGCCAGCAGTTCACGACAGGGGGCTAACGAGCAGTACTTC. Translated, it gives CASSSRQGANEQYF.